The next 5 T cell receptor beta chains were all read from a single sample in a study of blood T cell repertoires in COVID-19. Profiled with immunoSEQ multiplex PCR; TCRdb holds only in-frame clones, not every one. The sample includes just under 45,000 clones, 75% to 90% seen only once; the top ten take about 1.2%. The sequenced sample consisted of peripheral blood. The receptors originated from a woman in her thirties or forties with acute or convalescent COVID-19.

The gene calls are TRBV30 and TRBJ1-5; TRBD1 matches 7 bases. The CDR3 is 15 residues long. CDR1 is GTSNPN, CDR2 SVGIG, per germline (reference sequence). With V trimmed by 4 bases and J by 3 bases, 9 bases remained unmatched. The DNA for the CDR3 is TGTGCCTGGACCGCGGTAGGGGGCTTCAATCAGCCCCAGCATTTT. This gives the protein CAWTAVGGFNQPQHF. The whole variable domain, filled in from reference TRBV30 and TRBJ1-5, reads SQTIHQWPATLVQPVGSPLSLECTVEGTSNPNLYWYRQAAGRGLQLLFYSVGIGQISSEVPQNLSASRPQDRQFILSSKKLLLSDSGFYLCAWTAVGGFNQPQHFGDGTRLSIL.

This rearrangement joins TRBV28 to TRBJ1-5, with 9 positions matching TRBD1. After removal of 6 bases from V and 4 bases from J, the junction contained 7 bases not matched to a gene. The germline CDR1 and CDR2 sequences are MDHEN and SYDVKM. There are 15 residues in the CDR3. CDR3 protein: CASRVTGTGNQPQHF. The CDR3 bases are TGTGCCAGCAGAGTGACCGGGACAGGGAATCAGCCCCAGCATTTT.

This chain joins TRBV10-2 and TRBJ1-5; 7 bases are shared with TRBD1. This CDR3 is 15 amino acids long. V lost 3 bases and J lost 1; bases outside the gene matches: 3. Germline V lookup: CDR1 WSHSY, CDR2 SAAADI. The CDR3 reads CASSETGESNQPQHF. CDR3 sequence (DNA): TGCGCCAGCAGTGAAACAGGGGAAAGCAATCAGCCCCAGCATTTT.

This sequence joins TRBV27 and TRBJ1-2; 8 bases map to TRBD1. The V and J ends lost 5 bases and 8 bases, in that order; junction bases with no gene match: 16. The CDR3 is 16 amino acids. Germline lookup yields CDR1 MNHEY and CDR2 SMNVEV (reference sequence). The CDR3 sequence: CASSTLEDRVSRGYTF. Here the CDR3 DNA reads TGTGCCAGCAGTACCCTCGAGGACAGGGTTTCAAGAGGCTACACCTTC.

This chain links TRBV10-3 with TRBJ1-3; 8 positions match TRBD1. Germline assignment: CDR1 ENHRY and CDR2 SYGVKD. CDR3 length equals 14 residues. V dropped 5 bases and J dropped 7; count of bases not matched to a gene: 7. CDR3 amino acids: CAISPGQGFNTIYF. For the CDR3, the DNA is TGTGCCATCAGTCCTGGACAGGGTTTTAACACCATATATTTT.